The clone carrying this TCR beta chain was seen a handful of times. Its antigen is unidentified. This specimen comes from a study of a mutant IDH1 vaccine in newly diagnosed glioma. Looking at the study overall: The initiation of vaccination occurred 4-6 weeks after radiotherapy alone, or with temozolomide cycles.

Measured with immunoSEQ multiplex PCR; TCRdb has only the in-frame clones, and not every one. Of roughly 54,000 clones listed, about 80% are singletons. This CDR3 is 18 amino acids long. V gave up 0 bases and J gave up 5 bases; unmatched junction bases: 12. Germline loops: CDR1 LGHNA, CDR2 YNFKEQ. Time point noted: week 5, during vaccination. Vaccinated patients received 300 ug of mutant IDH1 20-mer peptide per dose, with topical imiquimod. The input for sequencing was PBMCs, taken from a glioma patient whose treatment included an IDH1 peptide vaccine. The chain couples TRBV4-2 to TRBJ1-5, with 8 bases that match TRBD1. The sequence derives from a man aged 25 to 45 with glioma. CDR3 region: CASSQDSVAGGADQPQHF. The CDR3 region has the DNA TGTGCCAGCAGCCAAGATTCCGTTGCAGGGGGCGCGGATCAGCCCCAGCATTTT.